The clone carrying this T cell receptor beta chain was observed many times. CDR3 length: 14 residues. J lost 2 bases, V lost 6 bases, and 5 bases had no gene match. The germline V gene encodes CDR1 DFQATT and CDR2 SNEGSKA (reference sequence). Fresh peripheral blood, approximately 10 ml, was the PBMC source. The sample belongs to a study of Graves' ophthalmopathy and Graves' hyperthyroidism. For repertoire sequencing, the TCR beta CDR3 regions were amplified from RNA transcripts. Amplification began with first-round RT-PCR using HTBI primers, then second-round multiplex PCR was performed. MiXCR, applied by TCRdb to the multiplex PCR reads, yields one record per CDR3 protein. Here the sample spans hundreds of thousands of distinct CDR3 sequences, over 20% being singletons.

The sample was peripheral blood. This chain uses TRBV20-1 with TRBJ2-7, with 12 bases lining up with TRBD2. This TCR was recovered from a woman aged 18 to 35 with stable Graves' hyperthyroidism. This CDR3 is CSAGLAGRAYEQYF. For the CDR3, the DNA is TGCAGTGCAGGACTAGCGGGACGGGCCTACGAGCAGTACTTC.